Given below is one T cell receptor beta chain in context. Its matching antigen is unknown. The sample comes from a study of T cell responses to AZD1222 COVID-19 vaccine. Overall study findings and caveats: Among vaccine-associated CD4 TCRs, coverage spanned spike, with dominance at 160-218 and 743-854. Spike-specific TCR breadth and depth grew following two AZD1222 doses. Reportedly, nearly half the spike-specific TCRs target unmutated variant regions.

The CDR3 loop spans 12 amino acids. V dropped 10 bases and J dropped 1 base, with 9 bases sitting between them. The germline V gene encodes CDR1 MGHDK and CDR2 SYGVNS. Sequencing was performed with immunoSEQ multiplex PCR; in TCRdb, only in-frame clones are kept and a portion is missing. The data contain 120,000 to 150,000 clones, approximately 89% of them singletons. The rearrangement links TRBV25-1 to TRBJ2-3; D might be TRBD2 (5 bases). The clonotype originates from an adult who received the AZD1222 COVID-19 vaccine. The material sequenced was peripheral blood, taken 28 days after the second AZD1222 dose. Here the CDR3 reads CATAAGTDTQYF. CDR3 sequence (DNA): TGTGCCACCGCAGCGGGCACAGATACGCAGTATTTT.